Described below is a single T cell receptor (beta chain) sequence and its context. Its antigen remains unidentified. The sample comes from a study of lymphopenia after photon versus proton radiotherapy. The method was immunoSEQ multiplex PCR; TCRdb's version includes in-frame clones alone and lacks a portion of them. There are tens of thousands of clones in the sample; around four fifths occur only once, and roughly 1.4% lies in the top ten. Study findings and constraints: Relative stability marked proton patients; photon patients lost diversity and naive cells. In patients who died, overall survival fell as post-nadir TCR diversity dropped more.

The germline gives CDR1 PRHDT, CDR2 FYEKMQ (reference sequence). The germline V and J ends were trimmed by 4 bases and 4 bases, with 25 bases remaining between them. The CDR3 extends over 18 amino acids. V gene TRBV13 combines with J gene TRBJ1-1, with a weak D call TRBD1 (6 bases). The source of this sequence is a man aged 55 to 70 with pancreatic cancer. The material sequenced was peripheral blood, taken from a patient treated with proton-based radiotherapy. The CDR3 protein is CASSSGGGVPMGSTEAFF. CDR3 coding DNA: TGTGCCAGCAGCTCCGGAGGGGGGGTTCCCATGGGTAGCACTGAAGCTTTCTTT.